This T cell receptor (beta chain) stems from a study of T-cell reconstitution after alpha-beta-depleted transplantation in children (TCRdb year 2016). The study in broad terms: Using TCR repertoire profiling, the study followed T-cell immune reconstitution in a quantitative way in children after TCRalphabeta/CD19-depleted allogeneic hematopoietic cell transplantation. The paper as a whole reports these results and caveats: Hyperexpanded clone frequencies declined over subsequent months; after one year, T-cell counts and TCRbeta diversity were mostly attributed to newly produced T cells. The apparently early recovery of alphabetaT-cell counts about two months after transplant reportedly depended on only several hundred rapidly expanded clones that came from non-depleted graft cells. In some patients, high TCRbeta diversity at day 60 was attributed to recipient T cells and intrathymic progenitors that had survived conditioning.

A remark on this clonotype: This clone's antigen is unknown. Base qualities were left out, and no much larger clone turns up one base away.

Receptor libraries were prepared by PCR. For sequencing, an Illumina HiSeq 2500 was employed. To normalize quantification of the TCRbeta repertoire, the TCR libraries were built with molecular barcoding that relied on unique molecular identifiers. Starting from the raw public reads, TCRdb applied fastp trimming at Q25, assembled clones with MiXCR and retained in-frame beta chains. Each entry is one CDR3 protein sequence, shown with its most common DNA and genes. The sample contains 670,000 or so distinct CDR3 sequences, around 14% of them found a single time. The leading ten clones occupy about 0.77% of the sample. Reading the label with the study, this specimen's treatment or condition is: allogeneic hematopoietic cell transplantation with graft depleted of TCRalphabeta T cells and CD19 B cells. TCRalphabeta/CD19-depleted allogeneic hematopoietic cell grafts were given to the transplant recipients, all of whom were children.

Between the V and J ends, shortened by 0 bases and 5 bases respectively, the junction contains 12 bases. CDR1 and CDR2 (SGHTA, FQGTGA) derive from the germline V gene. The CDR3, cysteine through phenylalanine, is 15 amino acids long. Left in the record is the CDR3 DNA by itself, 45 bases read in frame from the first base. The sequence derives from a girl aged 2 to 10 with congenital amegakaryocytic thrombocytopenia, due to receive a stem cell transplant. The rearrangement joined TRBV7-3 to TRBJ2-3, and perhaps TRBD1 as D gene, on 6 matching bases. The sequencing used PBMCs, collected before TCRalphabeta/CD19-depleted stem cell transplant. The CDR3 sequence is CASSLTAGDGDTQYF. DNA sequence: TGTGCCAGCAGCTTAACCGCAGGGGATGGAGATACGCAGTATTTT.